The clone carrying this T cell receptor beta chain occurred many times. Its cognate antigen is unknown. V gave up 4 bases and J gave up 6 bases; unmatched junction bases: 5. Germline V gene lookup returns CDR1 SGHVS and CDR2 FNYEAQ. CDR3 length equals 13 residues. This entry belongs to a study of blood T cells in healthy people across ages. On the study more broadly: Using template switching, researchers captured about one barcoded beta molecule for each two T cells. Study results and caveats: With age, beta diversity per million T cells declined roughly linearly, significantly by 40 to 50. Aged donors had fewer naive CD4+ cells and lower diversity than long-lived donors. The lack of PBMC sorting stopped any conclusive naive versus antigen-experienced comparison.

Next came a second PCR, run for about 7 to 12 cycles, which used a sample-barcoded 5' primer along with a J-beta primer mix. Using its own MiXCR run on the 5' RACE reads, TCRdb lists one record per CDR3 protein. The table includes approximately 1,000,000 distinct CDR3 sequences, 40% to 55% detected once. The rearrangement uses TRBV7-6 and TRBJ2-7; 8 nucleotides align to TRBD1. This sequence was found in an older woman in good health. The sample consisted of blood. CDR3 region: CASSSGQGGEQYF. CDR3 sequence (DNA): TGTGCCAGCAGCTCCGGACAGGGTGGCGAGCAGTACTTC.